Listed here are 27 T cell receptor beta chains from one sample, sequenced in a study of blood T cell repertoires in COVID-19. TCRdb keeps only in-frame clones here, not all; method: immunoSEQ multiplex PCR. The sample includes around 140,000 clones, 84% seen only once; the top ten take 2.4%. Material for sequencing was PBMCs or T cells enriched from blood (not recorded which). The receptor source for this set is a man aged 35 to 55 with acute COVID-19.

The chain uses TRBV30 and TRBJ2-7, with a possible D match to TRBD1 (6 bases). The CDR3 has 13 residues. Germline V gene sequence: CDR1 GTSNPN, CDR2 SVGIG (reference sequence). Trimming pared 7 bases from V and 7 bases from J, leaving 20 bases between. CDR3 in DNA: TGTGCCTTGACAGGTTCCTCCCGCGGGGAGCAGTACTTC. Residues: CALTGSSRGEQYF. Full variable domain (missing parts from reference TRBV30 and TRBJ2-7): SQTIHQWPATLVQPVGSPLSLECTVEGTSNPNLYWYRQAAGRGLQLLFYSVGIGQISSEVPQNLSASRPQDRQFILSSKKLLLSDSGFYLCALTGSSRGEQYFGPGTRLTVT.

The rearrangement links TRBV29-1 to TRBJ2-7; 11 nucleotides agree with TRBD2. Per germline, CDR1 SQVTM and CDR2 ANQGSEA. The CDR3 sequence is 12 residues long. V lost 6 bases and J lost 5; bases outside the gene matches: 3. CDR3 loop: CSVPTSGNEQYF. CDR3 bases: TGCAGCGTACCGACTAGCGGGAACGAGCAGTACTTC.

This clone has only a few counts. The J gene is TRBJ2-2, the V gene TRBV10-3; weak D call: TRBD1 (6 bases). The CDR3 has 16 residues. V was clipped by 4 bases and J by 1 base, with 13 bases between them. Per germline, CDR1 ENHRY and CDR2 SYGVKD. CDR3 sequence reads: CAISGSPGQNTGELFF. CDR3 DNA sequence: TGTGCCATCAGTGGTTCTCCGGGACAGAACACCGGGGAGCTGTTTTTT.

This chain's CDR3 is CATSDLSGSSYNEQFF. CDR3 DNA sequence: TGTGCCACCAGTGATCTTAGCGGGAGCTCCTACAATGAGCAGTTCTTC. J is TRBJ2-1 and V is TRBV24-1; TRBD2 matches at 9 bases. The J segment lost 0 bases and the V segment lost 3 bases, leaving 2 bases of the junction unmatched. Per germline, CDR1 KGHDR and CDR2 SFDVKD. The CDR3 runs 16 residues.

This chain links TRBV11-3 with TRBJ1-1; the D is unclear. The V gene lost 5 bases and the J gene lost 6 bases, with 10 bases spanning the gap. Germline values: CDR1 SGHNT, CDR2 YENEEA. The CDR3 extends over 12 amino acids. The CDR3 reads CASSINSPEAFF. The CDR3 DNA reads TGTGCCAGCAGCATAAATTCCCCTGAAGCTTTCTTT.

This chain links TRBV3-1 (or the pseudogene TRBV3-2) with TRBJ1-1; 10 nucleotides agree with TRBD1. CDR1 and CDR2 from the germline V gene are LGHDT and YNNKEL (reference sequence). The length of the CDR3 is 12 residues. Trimming cost V 4 bases and J 7 bases; bases outside gene matches: 0. CDR3 protein: CASSRDRGEAFF. The CDR3 DNA reads TGTGCCAGCAGCCGGGACAGGGGTGAAGCTTTCTTT.

The chain uses TRBV19 and TRBJ1-5; possible D gene TRBD1, 5 bases. This CDR3 is built from 17 residues. Germline CDR1 and CDR2: LNHDA and SQIVND (reference sequence). V shed 0 bases and J shed 5 bases, with 17 bases lying between them. This chain's CDR3 is CASSIDLFGGGHQPQHF. Written as DNA, the CDR3 is TGTGCCAGTAGTATAGATCTTTTCGGGGGAGGGCATCAGCCCCAGCATTTT.

The J gene is TRBJ1-5, the V gene TRBV6-5; no reliable D call. This CDR3 spans 14 amino acids. V lost 3 bases and J 6 bases, leaving 12 bases between the germline ends. From germline, CDR1 is MNHEY and CDR2 SVGAGI. CDR3 residues: CASSYKEGFQPQHF. DNA for the CDR3: TGTGCCAGCAGTTATAAGGAGGGCTTTCAGCCCCAGCATTTT.

CDR3 protein: CASSPPSGSGVNEQFF. The DNA for the CDR3 is TGTGCCAGCTCACCACCTAGTGGGAGCGGTGTCAATGAGCAGTTCTTC. The rearrangement uses TRBV18 and TRBJ2-1; D perhaps matches TRBD2 (5 bases). V was clipped by 0 bases and J by 6 bases, with 15 bases between them. Germline-derived CDR1 and CDR2 are KGHSH and LQKENI. This CDR3 spans 16 amino acids. Full variable domain (outside the CDR3, taken from reference TRBV18 and TRBJ2-1): NAGVMQNPRHLVRRRGQEARLRCSPMKGHSHVYWYRQLPEEGLKFMVYLQKENIIDESGMPKERFSAEFPKEGPSILRIQQVVRGDSAAYFCASSPPSGSGVNEQFFGPGTRLTVL.

The genes are TRBV30 and TRBJ2-1; 7 nucleotides line up with TRBD1. CDR1 GTSNPN and CDR2 SVGIG come from the germline V gene (reference sequence). After removal of 6 bases from V and 1 base from J, the junction contained 6 bases not matched to a gene. There are 14 residues in the CDR3. CDR3 nucleotide sequence: TGTGCCTGTCAGACAGGGAGTTCCTACAATGAGCAGTTCTTC. Its translation is CACQTGSSYNEQFF.

The chain has TRBV4-2 and TRBJ2-2; 8 nucleotides match TRBD2. V trimming: 3 bases; J trimming: 0 bases; junction bases outside the gene matches: 9. Germline V gene lookup returns CDR1 LGHNA and CDR2 YNFKEQ. This CDR3 has 18 residues. The CDR3 DNA sequence: TGTGCCAGCAGCCAGGAGTCTCAGCGGGGGACGAACACCGGGGAGCTGTTTTTT. Translation: CASSQESQRGTNTGELFF.

The rearrangement uses TRBV7-3 and TRBJ2-2, with D possibly being TRBD1 (5 bases). CDR1 is SGHTA, CDR2 FQGTGA, per germline. Trimming pared 5 bases from V and 7 bases from J, leaving 23 bases between. The CDR3 loop spans 17 amino acids. Here the CDR3 reads CASSPSVPVQGGGELFF. In DNA, the CDR3 is TGTGCCAGCAGCCCGTCCGTTCCGGTTCAGGGTGGCGGGGAGCTGTTTTTT.

This chain uses TRBV7-3 with TRBJ2-7, with no clear D. The CDR3 length is 13 residues. Deletions cut 2 bases from V and 7 bases from J, with 12 bases between. Germline V CDR1 and CDR2: SGHTA, FQGTGA. Here the CDR3 reads CASSLAQRGEQYF. The CDR3 nucleotides read TGTGCCAGCAGCTTAGCCCAACGAGGTGAGCAGTACTTC.

The CDR3 coding sequence is TGCGCCAGCAAGGTCGGGACGGGAGGTTCACCCCTCCACTTT. Amino acid sequence: CASKVGTGGSPLHF. V usage is TRBV5-1 and J usage is TRBJ1-6, with D perhaps TRBD1 (5 bases). Germline loops: CDR1 SGHRS, CDR2 YFSETQ. V was clipped by 6 bases and J by 9 bases, with 16 bases between them. The CDR3 has 14 amino acids.

The J gene is TRBJ2-5, the V gene TRBV5-1; 7 bases align to TRBD1. CDR1 SGHRS and CDR2 YFSETQ come from the germline V gene. With 3 bases clipped from V and 1 base from J, the junction kept 3 bases outside the gene matches. This CDR3 is built from 14 residues. Here the CDR3 DNA reads TGCGCCAGCAGCTCGGGACAGATCCAAGAGACCCAGTACTTC. Translation gives CASSSGQIQETQYF.

This clone was seen just once. This chain connects TRBV12-5 to TRBJ1-1; 7 bases match TRBD1. The CDR3 is made up of 17 amino acids. The germline gives CDR1 LGHNT, CDR2 FRNRAP. V gave up 0 bases and J gave up 5 bases; unmatched junction bases: 12. The CDR3 DNA follows: TGTGCTAGTGGTTTGGTATGGTTCGGATCACAGGGGACTGAAGCTTTCTTT. Its translation: CASGLVWFGSQGTEAFF.

V is TRBV7-3 and J is TRBJ2-5, with TRBD2 matching 10 bases. Trimming cost V 5 bases and J 4 bases; bases outside gene matches: 7. Germline CDR1 SGHTA, CDR2 FQGTGA. This CDR3 is 15 amino acids long. The CDR3 sequence is CASSRASGGGETQYF. DNA of the CDR3: TGTGCCAGCAGCAGAGCTAGCGGGGGCGGAGAGACCCAGTACTTC.

With regard to this clone: Other DNA sequences in this specimen translate into the identical CDR3. The chain is built from TRBV27 and TRBJ1-1; perhaps TRBD1 as D (5 bases). The germline V gene encodes CDR1 MNHEY and CDR2 SMNVEV (reference sequence). CDR3 length: 13 amino acids. V was trimmed by 3 bases and J by 0 bases, leaving 5 bases between them. The CDR3 spells CASSLTVNTEAFF. CDR3 in DNA: TGTGCCAGCAGTTTGACAGTGAACACTGAAGCTTTCTTT.

The chain uses TRBV19 and TRBJ2-7; D gene unclear. V lost 3 bases to trimming and J lost 0 bases, with 9 bases between them. The germline V gene encodes CDR1 LNHDA and CDR2 SQIVND (reference sequence). This CDR3 region has 14 residues. The CDR3 here is CASSIGASSYEQYF. The CDR3 DNA is TGTGCCAGTAGTATTGGTGCGAGCTCCTACGAGCAGTACTTC.

The chain recombines TRBV12-3 or TRBV12-4 with TRBJ1-2, with D perhaps matching TRBD1 (6 bases). V was cut by 3 bases and J by 7 bases, with 9 bases left in between. The CDR3 loop spans 12 amino acids. The DNA for the CDR3 is TGTGCCAGCAGTTTCCAGGGGACTGGCTACACCTTC. Translating it yields CASSFQGTGYTF.

The chain carries TRBV28 and TRBJ2-7, with 10 bases that match TRBD2. Germline V CDR1 and CDR2: MDHEN, SYDVKM. CDR3 length: 12 residues. V shed 10 bases, J shed 3 bases, and the junction held 3 bases outside the gene matches. CDR3 coding DNA: TGTGCCACCAGGACTAGCGGCTACGAGCAGTACTTC. It codes for CATRTSGYEQYF.

This clone was seen a handful of times. This chain joins TRBV5-5 and TRBJ1-2, with TRBD1 matching over 7 bases. V was pared by 0 bases and J by 2 bases, with 7 bases of the junction left unmatched. CDR3 length: 16 residues. In germline, CDR1 is SGHKS, CDR2 YYEKEE (reference sequence). The CDR3 DNA is TGTGCCAGCAGCTTGGACAGGGGCGTCCCCAACTATGGCTACACCTTC. Its translation is CASSLDRGVPNYGYTF.

The count of this clone is one. This CDR3 is also generated by other DNA sequences in the sample. The V call is TRBV12-3 or TRBV12-4, the J call TRBJ1-1; D ambiguous. The length of the CDR3 is 12 residues. Trimming pared 2 bases from V and 6 bases from J, leaving 7 bases between. The chain's CDR3 is CASSLPRSEAFF. The CDR3 nucleotides are TGTGCCAGCAGTTTACCTAGGTCTGAAGCTTTCTTT.

V is TRBV23-1 and J is TRBJ2-3; D unclear. TRBV23-1 is known as an ORF, though its function is uncertain. The CDR3 has 12 amino acids. The CDR3 reads CADVAGPDTQYF. For the CDR3, the DNA is TGCGCGGATGTTGCAGGCCCCGATACGCAGTATTTT.

In DNA form, the CDR3 reads TGTGCCAGCAGCCAAGGAGGGTGGGAAGCGGAGCTGTTTTTT. It specifies CASSQGGWEAELFF. The chain combines TRBV3-1 (or the pseudogene TRBV3-2) with TRBJ2-2, with a tentative D call TRBD2 (5 bases). V lost 1 base and J 10 bases, leaving 13 bases between the germline ends. CDR1 and CDR2 (germline): LGHDT, YNNKEL (reference sequence). The CDR3 covers 14 residues.

V and J are TRBV6-2 or TRBV6-3 and TRBJ2-7; D is perhaps TRBD2 (6 bases). This CDR3 is 14 amino acids long. V was shortened by 5 bases and J by 0 bases, with 11 bases between the two germline ends. Germline CDR1 is MNHEY and CDR2 is SVGEGT. CDR3 in amino acids: CASSPGTYSYEQYF. Here the CDR3 DNA reads TGTGCCAGCAGTCCCGGGACTTACTCCTACGAGCAGTACTTC.

This clone was seen a single time. The chain uses TRBV6-1 and TRBJ1-5, with 7 bases fitting TRBD1. The CDR3 contains 13 residues. J lost 7 bases, V lost 2 bases, and 2 bases had no gene match. Looked up from germline, CDR1 is MNHNS and CDR2 is SASEGT. CDR3 residues: CASSEQGEQPQHF. CDR3 bases: TGTGCCAGCAGTGAACAGGGGGAACAGCCCCAGCATTTT.